This T cell receptor beta chain was identified in a study of T-cell reconstitution after alpha-beta-depleted transplantation in children. The library targeted TCRbeta and was prepared with unique molecular identifiers. TCRdb called the PCR reads again in MiXCR, with one record for every CDR3 protein. The sample includes hundreds of thousands of distinct CDR3 sequences, roughly 14% seen only once; the top ten take around 0.79%. This clonotype has a count of ten or more. This CDR3 has 16 amino acids. V lost 3 bases, J lost 4 bases, and 19 bases lay in between. CDR1 and CDR2 (germline): SGHTA, FQGNSA. This material consisted of PBMCs, taken before TCRalphabeta/CD19-depleted stem cell transplant. V usage is TRBV7-2 and J usage is TRBJ2-7; no clear D gene. The sequence derives from a girl aged 2-10 years with congenital amegakaryocytic thrombocytopenia, due to receive a stem cell transplant. The CDR3 is CASSFPTKSLSYEQYF. As DNA, the CDR3 is TGTGCCAGCAGCTTTCCTACTAAATCCCTCTCTTACGAGCAGTACTTC.